Below, 14 T cell receptor beta chains from the same sample are listed, as sequenced in a study of cytomegalovirus exposure and HLA in healthy donors. The PCR made use of 60 Vbeta and 13 Jbeta primers. Profiled with immunoSEQ multiplex PCR; TCRdb holds only in-frame clones, not every one. The sample includes 95,000 to 150,000 clones, under 90% seen only once; the top ten take 8.8%. Sequencing was done on a sample of PBMCs. These receptors were collected from a female donor in good health and CMV-seropositive.

V is TRBV5-1 and J is TRBJ2-5; 9 bases are a match to TRBD1. Looked up from germline, CDR1 is SGHRS and CDR2 is YFSETQ. The CDR3 runs to 15 residues. The junction had 8 bases not matched to a gene; V was cut back by 4 bases and J by 4 bases. CDR3 bases: TGCGCCAGCAGCAGGACAGGGGAGGGAGTAGAGACCCAGTACTTC. This codes for CASSRTGEGVETQYF.

Only one count was recorded for this clone. The chain has TRBV7-8 and TRBJ2-2; D is unresolved. The CDR3 is 14 amino acids. In germline, CDR1 is SGHVS, CDR2 FQNEAQ. The V gene lost 2 bases and the J gene lost 3 bases, with 7 bases spanning the gap. This CDR3 reads CASSLLAYTGELFF. CDR3 DNA: TGTGCCAGCAGCTTACTCGCGTACACCGGGGAGCTGTTTTTT. Filled out from reference TRBV7-8 and TRBJ2-2, the complete variable domain reads GAGVSQSPRYKVAKRGQDVALRCDPISGHVSLFWYQQALGQGPEFLTYFQNEAQLDKSGLPSDRFFAERPEGSVSTLKIQRTQQEDSAVYLCASSLLAYTGELFFGEGSRLTVL.

This rearrangement joins TRBV7-3 to TRBJ2-1, with 10 nucleotides matching TRBD2. V shed 0 bases, J shed 8 bases, and the junction held 7 bases outside the gene matches. Germline loops: CDR1 SGHTA, CDR2 FQGTGA. This CDR3 spans 16 amino acids. The CDR3, as DNA: TGTGCCAGCAGCTTAACGATAGCGGGGGGCGTCGATGAGCAGTTCTTC. Residues: CASSLTIAGGVDEQFF.

This clone has only a few counts. The chain carries TRBV5-8 and TRBJ2-3; D gene uncertain. The ends were cut back, 3 bases at V and 5 bases at J, with 10 bases in the middle. Germline-derived CDR1 and CDR2 are SGHTS and YDEGEE. The CDR3 is 13 residues long. CDR3 amino acids: CASSSGGGDTQYF. CDR3 DNA sequence: TGTGCCAGCAGCTCCGGCGGCGGAGATACGCAGTATTTT.

The chain couples TRBV18 to TRBJ2-2, with 10 nucleotides matching TRBD2. This CDR3 comprises 19 residues. The germline V gene encodes CDR1 KGHSH and CDR2 LQKENI. V lost 8 bases and J lost 0; bases outside the gene matches: 15. CDR3 amino acids: CASQRTPSGGLANTGELFF. Here the CDR3 DNA reads TGTGCCAGCCAAAGGACCCCTAGCGGGGGCCTCGCGAACACCGGGGAGCTGTTTTTT.

The V gene is TRBV7-2, the J gene TRBJ2-1; D possibly corresponds to TRBD2 (5 bases). Per germline, CDR1 SGHTA and CDR2 FQGNSA. The CDR3 has 15 residues. Trimming stripped 5 bases from V and 2 bases from J, with 13 bases between. CDR3 protein: CASSQTGMPYNEQFF. The CDR3 DNA is TGTGCCAGCAGCCAAACGGGAATGCCCTACAATGAGCAGTTCTTC.

The CDR3 DNA is TGTGCCAGCAGCTCGGGACAGACCTACGAGCAGTACTTC. This codes for CASSSGQTYEQYF. This chain connects TRBV5-4 to TRBJ2-7; TRBD1 matches 7 bases. The ends lost 3 bases at V and 2 bases at J; junction bases unmatched: 2. This CDR3 comprises 13 residues. Germline CDR1 reads SGHNT; CDR2 reads YYREEE (reference sequence). The variable domain in full, completed from reference TRBV5-4 and TRBJ2-7, reads ETGVTQSPTHLIKTRGQQVTLRCSSQSGHNTVSWYQQALGQGPQFIFQYYREEENGRGNFPPRFSGLQFPNYSSELNVNALELDDSALYLCASSSGQTYEQYFGPGTRLTVT.

About this clone itself: The same CDR3 also results from other DNA sequences found in this sample. The chain has TRBV18 and TRBJ1-1, with 10 nucleotides matching TRBD1. CDR1 KGHSH and CDR2 LQKENI come from the germline V gene. Unmatched junction bases numbered 5, after V lost 4 bases and J lost 0 bases. The CDR3 length is 16 residues. CDR3 in amino acids: CASSLGQGSLNTEAFF. The CDR3 DNA follows: TGTGCCAGCTCACTGGGACAGGGGTCACTGAACACTGAAGCTTTCTTT.

This clone was recorded once. The CDR3 DNA sequence: TGTGCCAGCAGCCCCGGGACAGGGGGCGACTATGGCTACACCTTC. Amino acid sequence: CASSPGTGGDYGYTF. This chain joins TRBV6-5 and TRBJ1-2, with 12 positions matching TRBD1. CDR1 and CDR2 (germline): MNHEY, SVGAGI. J gave up 3 bases and V 6 bases, and 5 bases lay outside the gene matches. The CDR3 consists of 15 residues.

This rearrangement joins TRBV7-9 to TRBJ1-6, with 7 bases identical to TRBD1. In germline, CDR1 is SEHNR, CDR2 FQNEAQ (reference sequence). The CDR3 is 16 amino acids. Germline trimming cut 8 bases from V and 7 bases from J; bases unmatched to any gene: 14. In DNA, the CDR3 is TGTGCCAGCGGACCACCGGGACAGCCGAGAAATTCACCCCTCCACTTT. Its protein is CASGPPGQPRNSPLHF.

The chain combines TRBV5-1 with TRBJ1-2; the match to TRBD1 covers 8 bases. V shed 4 bases and J 0 bases; nucleotides not matched to a gene: 5. From germline, CDR1 is SGHRS and CDR2 YFSETQ. This CDR3 is 15 amino acids long. CDR3 sequence: CASSPQGGANYGYTF. The CDR3 coding sequence is TGCGCCAGCAGCCCACAGGGGGGAGCTAACTATGGCTACACCTTC.

The V call is TRBV28, the J call TRBJ2-5; D is unclear. Trimming shortened V by 5 bases and J by 10 bases, and 14 bases separated the two germline ends. The CDR3 contains 12 residues. Germline V CDR1 and CDR2: MDHEN, SYDVKM. The CDR3 region is CASSTNFRVQYF. CDR3 DNA: TGTGCCAGCAGTACAAACTTCCGGGTCCAGTACTTC.

V gene TRBV12-5 combines with J gene TRBJ2-1; TRBD2 is a possible D gene (6 bases). V lost 4 bases and J 0 bases, leaving 16 bases between the germline ends. The length of the CDR3 is 17 residues. Per the germline V gene, CDR1 is LGHNT and CDR2 is FRNRAP. CDR3 bases: TGTGCTAGTGGTTCCCTGACTCGGGGGAGCTCCTACAATGAGCAGTTCTTC. It encodes CASGSLTRGSSYNEQFF.

This clone appeared once. The rearrangement uses TRBV28 and TRBJ2-1; tentative D call: TRBD1 (5 bases). The germline V and J ends were trimmed by 7 bases and 0 bases, with 16 bases remaining between them. The CDR3 is made up of 16 amino acids. Germline loops: CDR1 MDHEN, CDR2 SYDVKM. CDR3 residues: CASIQGGADSYNEQFF. The CDR3 DNA follows: TGTGCCAGCATCCAGGGTGGGGCCGACTCCTACAATGAGCAGTTCTTC.